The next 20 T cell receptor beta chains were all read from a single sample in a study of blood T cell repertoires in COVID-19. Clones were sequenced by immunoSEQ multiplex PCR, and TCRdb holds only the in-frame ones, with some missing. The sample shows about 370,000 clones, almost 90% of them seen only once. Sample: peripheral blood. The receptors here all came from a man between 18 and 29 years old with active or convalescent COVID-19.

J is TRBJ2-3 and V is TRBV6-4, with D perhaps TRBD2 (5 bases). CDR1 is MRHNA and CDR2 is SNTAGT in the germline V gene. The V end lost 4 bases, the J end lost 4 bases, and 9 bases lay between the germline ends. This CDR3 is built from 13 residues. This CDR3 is CASSARRADTQYF. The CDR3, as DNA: TGTGCCAGCAGTGCCCGGCGGGCAGATACGCAGTATTTT.

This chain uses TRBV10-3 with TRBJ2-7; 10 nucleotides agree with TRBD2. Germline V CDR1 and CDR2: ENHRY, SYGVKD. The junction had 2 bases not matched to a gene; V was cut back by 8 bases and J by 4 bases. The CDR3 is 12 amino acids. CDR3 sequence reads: CAIGLAAYEQYF. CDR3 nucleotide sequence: TGTGCCATCGGACTAGCGGCGTACGAGCAGTACTTC.

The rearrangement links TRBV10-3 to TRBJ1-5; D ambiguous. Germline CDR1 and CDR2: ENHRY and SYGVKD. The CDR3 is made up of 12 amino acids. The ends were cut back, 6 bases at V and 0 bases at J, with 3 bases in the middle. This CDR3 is CAISGSNQPQHF. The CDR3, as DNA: TGTGCCATCAGCGGTAGCAATCAGCCCCAGCATTTT.

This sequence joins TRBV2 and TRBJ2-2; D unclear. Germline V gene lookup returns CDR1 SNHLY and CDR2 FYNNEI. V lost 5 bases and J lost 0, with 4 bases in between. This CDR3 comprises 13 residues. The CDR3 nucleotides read TGTGCCAGCAGTCAGGCGAACACCGGGGAGCTGTTTTTT. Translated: CASSQANTGELFF.

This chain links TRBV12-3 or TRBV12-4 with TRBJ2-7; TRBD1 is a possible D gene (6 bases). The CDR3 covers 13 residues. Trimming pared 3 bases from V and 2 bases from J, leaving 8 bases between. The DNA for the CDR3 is TGTGCCAGCAGTTTCGGACAGACCTACGAGCAGTACTTC. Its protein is CASSFGQTYEQYF.

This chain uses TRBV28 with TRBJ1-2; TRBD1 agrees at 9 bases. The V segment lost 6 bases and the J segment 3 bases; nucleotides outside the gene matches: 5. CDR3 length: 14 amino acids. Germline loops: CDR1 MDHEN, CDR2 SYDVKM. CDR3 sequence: CASSRDRVDYGYTF. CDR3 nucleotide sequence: TGTGCCAGCAGCCGGGACAGGGTGGACTATGGCTACACCTTC.

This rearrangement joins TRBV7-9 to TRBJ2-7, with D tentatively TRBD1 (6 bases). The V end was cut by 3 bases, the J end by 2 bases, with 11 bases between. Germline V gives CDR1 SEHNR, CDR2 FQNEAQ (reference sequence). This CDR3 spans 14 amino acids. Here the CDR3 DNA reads TGTGCCAGCAGCTTCTTACAGGGAACCTACGAGCAGTACTTC. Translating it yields CASSFLQGTYEQYF. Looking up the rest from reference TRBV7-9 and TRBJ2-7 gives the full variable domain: DTGVSQNPRHKITKRGQNVTFRCDPISEHNRLYWYRQTLGQGPEFLTYFQNEAQLEKSRLLSDRFSAERPKGSFSTLEIQRTEQGDSAMYLCASSFLQGTYEQYFGPGTRLTVT.

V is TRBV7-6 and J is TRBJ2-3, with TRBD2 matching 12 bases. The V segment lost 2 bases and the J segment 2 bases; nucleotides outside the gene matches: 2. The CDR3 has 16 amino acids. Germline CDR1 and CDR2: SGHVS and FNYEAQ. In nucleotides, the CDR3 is TGTGCCAGCAGCTTATGGACTAGCGGGGCCACAGATACGCAGTATTTT. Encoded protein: CASSLWTSGATDTQYF.

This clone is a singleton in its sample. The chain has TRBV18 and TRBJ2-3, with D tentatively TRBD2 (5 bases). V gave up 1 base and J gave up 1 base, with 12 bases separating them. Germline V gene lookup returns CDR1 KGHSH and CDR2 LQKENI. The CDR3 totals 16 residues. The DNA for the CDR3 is TGTGCCAGCTCACCACTAGAGGGTAGGGGCACAGATACGCAGTATTTT. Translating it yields CASSPLEGRGTDTQYF.

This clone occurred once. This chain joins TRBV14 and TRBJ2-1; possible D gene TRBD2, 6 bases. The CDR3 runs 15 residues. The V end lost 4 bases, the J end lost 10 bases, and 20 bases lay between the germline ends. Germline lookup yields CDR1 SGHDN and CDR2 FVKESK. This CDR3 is CASSPTLATRVEQFF. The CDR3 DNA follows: TGTGCCAGCAGCCCAACACTAGCTACGAGGGTAGAGCAGTTCTTC.

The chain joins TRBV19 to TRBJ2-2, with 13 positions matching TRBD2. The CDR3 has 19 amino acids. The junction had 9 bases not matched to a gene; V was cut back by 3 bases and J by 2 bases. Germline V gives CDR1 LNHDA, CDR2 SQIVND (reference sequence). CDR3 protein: CASSIPGLAGDFNTGELFF. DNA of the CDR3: TGTGCCAGTAGTATCCCTGGACTAGCGGGAGACTTCAACACCGGGGAGCTGTTTTTT.

The CDR3 is CAFSAGPYNEQFF. CDR3 sequence (DNA): TGTGCCTTCTCGGCGGGGCCGTACAATGAGCAGTTCTTC. The genes are TRBV28 and TRBJ2-1; possibly TRBD2 for D (6 bases). V was shortened by 11 bases and J by 4 bases, with 15 bases between the two germline ends. Per the germline V gene, CDR1 is MDHEN and CDR2 is SYDVKM. The CDR3 is made up of 13 amino acids.

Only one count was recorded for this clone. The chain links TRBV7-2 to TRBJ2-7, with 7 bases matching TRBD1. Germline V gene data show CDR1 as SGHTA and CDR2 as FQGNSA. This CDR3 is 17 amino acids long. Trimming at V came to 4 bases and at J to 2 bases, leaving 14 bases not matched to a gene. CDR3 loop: CASSSSTGTVKTYEQYF. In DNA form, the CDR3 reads TGTGCCAGCAGCTCATCAACCGGGACAGTAAAAACCTACGAGCAGTACTTC. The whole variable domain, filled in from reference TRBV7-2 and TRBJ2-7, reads GAGVSQSPSNKVTEKGKDVELRCDPISGHTALYWYRQSLGQGLEFLIYFQGNSAPDKSGLPSDRFSAERTGGSVSTLTIQRTQQEDSAVYLCASSSSTGTVKTYEQYFGPGTRLTVT.

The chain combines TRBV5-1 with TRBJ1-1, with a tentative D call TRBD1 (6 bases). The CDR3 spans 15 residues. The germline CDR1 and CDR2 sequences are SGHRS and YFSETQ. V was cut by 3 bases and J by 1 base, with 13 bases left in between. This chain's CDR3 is CASSWSGGSNTEAFF. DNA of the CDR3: TGCGCCAGCAGCTGGTCGGGGGGCTCGAACACTGAAGCTTTCTTT.

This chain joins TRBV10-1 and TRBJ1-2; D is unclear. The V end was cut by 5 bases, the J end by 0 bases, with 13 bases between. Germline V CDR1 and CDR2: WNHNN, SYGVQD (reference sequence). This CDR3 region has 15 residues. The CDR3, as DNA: TGCGCCAGCAGTAAGGAGCCCGCTACTAACTATGGCTACACCTTC. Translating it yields CASSKEPATNYGYTF.

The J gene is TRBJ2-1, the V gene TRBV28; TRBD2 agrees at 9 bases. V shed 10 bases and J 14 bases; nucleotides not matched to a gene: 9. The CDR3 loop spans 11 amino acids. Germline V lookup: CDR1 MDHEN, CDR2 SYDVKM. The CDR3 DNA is TGTGCCACCTCCCCTGGCGGGGGGGAGTTCTTC. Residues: CATSPGGGEFF.

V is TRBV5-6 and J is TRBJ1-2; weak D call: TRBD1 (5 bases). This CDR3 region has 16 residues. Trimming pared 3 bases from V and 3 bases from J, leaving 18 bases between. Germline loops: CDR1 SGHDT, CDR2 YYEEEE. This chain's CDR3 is CASSSGPRGLDYGYTF. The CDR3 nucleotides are TGTGCCAGCAGCTCCGGACCGCGGGGACTGGACTATGGCTACACCTTC.

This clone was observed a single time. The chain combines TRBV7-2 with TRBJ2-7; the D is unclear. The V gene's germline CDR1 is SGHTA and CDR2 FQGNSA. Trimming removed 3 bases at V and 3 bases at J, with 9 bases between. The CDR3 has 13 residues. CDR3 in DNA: TGTGCCAGCAGCTTTTTTCTCTACTACGAGCAGTACTTC. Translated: CASSFFLYYEQYF.

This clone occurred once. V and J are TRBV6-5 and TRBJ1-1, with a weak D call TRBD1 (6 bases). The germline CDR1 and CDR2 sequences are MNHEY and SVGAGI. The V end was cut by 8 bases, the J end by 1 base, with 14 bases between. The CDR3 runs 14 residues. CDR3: CASWLGTTNTEAFF. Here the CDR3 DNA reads TGTGCCAGCTGGCTCGGGACAACGAACACTGAAGCTTTCTTT.

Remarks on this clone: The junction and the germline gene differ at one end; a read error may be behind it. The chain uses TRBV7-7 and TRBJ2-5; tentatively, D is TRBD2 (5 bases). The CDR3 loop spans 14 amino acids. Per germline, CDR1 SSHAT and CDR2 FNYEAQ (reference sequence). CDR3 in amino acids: CASSLAGGAETQYF. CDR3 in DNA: TGTGCTAGCAGCTTAGCAGGAGGAGCGGAGACCCAGTACTTC.